A selection of T cell receptor beta chains follows, all from one sample in a study of T cell responses to AZD1222 COVID-19 vaccine. Libraries were prepared by immunoSEQ multiplex PCR; TCRdb keeps only in-frame clonotypes and omits some of them. The data show 140,000 or so clones, roughly 90% seen once. Material: peripheral blood, obtained 28 days after the second dose of the MenACWY control vaccine. The origin of the receptors is an adult who received the MenACWY meningococcal vaccine as a control. CDR3s include the opening cysteine and the closing phenylalanine or tryptophan. Fields, in order: CDR3 protein, CDR3 DNA, V gene, D gene, J gene, clone size, CDR3 length. D genes are given only for firm matches. The size field is filled for only some rows; it gives once, few, many or a size class.

CASSPGTGDQPQHF	TGTGCCAGTTCACCCGGGACAGGGGATCAGCCCCAGCATTTT	TRBV18	TRBD1	TRBJ1-5	once	14
CSASATYNEQFF	TGCAGTGCTAGTGCCACCTACAATGAGCAGTTCTTC	TRBV20-1	-	TRBJ2-1	once	12
CATSRDGDWGEQYF	TGTGCCACCAGCAGAGACGGGGATTGGGGCGAGCAGTACTTC	TRBV15	-	TRBJ2-7	-	14
CASSPPPGTGNEKLFF	TGTGCCAGCAGTCCCCCTCCCGGGACAGGTAATGAAAAACTGTTTTTT	TRBV28	TRBD1	TRBJ1-4	few	16
CSAEGTYGYTF	TGCAGCGCCGAGGGAACCTATGGCTACACCTTC	TRBV29-1	-	TRBJ1-2	-	11
CASSSQGTSSYEQYF	TGTGCCAGCAGTTCCCAGGGCACGAGCTCCTACGAGCAGTACTTC	TRBV28	-	TRBJ2-7	once	15
CATSRDKLYSPLHF	TGTGCCACCTCCCGAGACAAGCTCTATTCACCCCTCCACTTT	TRBV2	-	TRBJ1-6	-	14
CASTRGWDNQPQHF	TGTGCCAGTACGCGGGGCTGGGACAATCAGCCCCAGCATTTT	TRBV2	-	TRBJ1-5	once	14
CASSLEGGYTF	TGTGCCAGCAGCTTAGAAGGCGGCTACACCTTC	TRBV11-3	-	TRBJ1-2	-	11
CASSRLGGSQTNEKLFF	TGCGCCAGCAGCCGGTTGGGAGGGAGTCAAACTAATGAAAAACTGTTTTTT	TRBV4-3	-	TRBJ1-4	-	17
CASSYHRAIEAFF	TGTGCCAGCAGTTACCACCGGGCGATCGAAGCTTTCTTT	TRBV6-5	-	TRBJ1-1	-	13
CASGLATSGKGYEQYF	TGTGCTAGTGGTTTGGCGACTAGCGGGAAGGGCTACGAGCAGTACTTC	TRBV12-5	TRBD2	TRBJ2-7	-	16
CASNDAGELFF	TGTGCCAGCAATGACGCCGGGGAGCTGTTTTTT	TRBV28	-	TRBJ2-2	once	11
CSASYMGSPLHF	TGCAGTGCTAGTTATATGGGTTCACCCCTCCACTTT	TRBV20-1	-	TRBJ1-6	-	12
CASSELRYSNQPQHF	TGTGCCAGCAGTGAGTTGCGGTATAGCAATCAGCCCCAGCATTTT	TRBV2	-	TRBJ1-5	-	15
CASSLAGLNTEAFF	TGTGCCAGCAGCTTAGCGGGATTGAACACTGAAGCTTTCTTT	TRBV7-8	-	TRBJ1-1	-	14
CATSRDPAGNEQFF	TGTGCCACCAGCAGAGACCCCGCAGGGAATGAGCAGTTCTTC	TRBV15	-	TRBJ2-1	-	14
CASSEMAGSPEAFF	TGTGCCAGCAGTGAAATGGCTGGAAGTCCTGAAGCTTTCTTT	TRBV6-1	-	TRBJ1-1	-	14
CASSQDRAGRQYQETQYF	TGTGCCAGCAGCCAAGATCGTGCGGGGCGTCAATACCAAGAGACCCAGTACTTC	TRBV3-1/TRBV3-2	-	TRBJ2-5	-	18
CASNSGTAEYEQYF	TGTGCCAGCAACTCCGGGACAGCAGAATACGAGCAGTACTTC	TRBV11-3	TRBD1	TRBJ2-7	once	14
CASSQFSRGSPYEQYF	TGCGCCAGCAGCCAATTTTCGCGCGGGAGTCCCTACGAGCAGTACTTC	TRBV4-1	TRBD2	TRBJ2-7	-	16
CATIWDRASNTEAFF	TGTGCCACGATATGGGACAGAGCGTCGAACACTGAAGCTTTCTTT	TRBV2	TRBD1	TRBJ1-1	once	15
CATSDPQGLAGPNTGELFF	TGTGCCACCAGTGATCCACAGGGACTAGCGGGACCGAACACCGGGGAGCTGTTTTTT	TRBV24-1	TRBD2	TRBJ2-2	-	19
CASSLGTGGPYEQYF	TGTGCCAGCAGCTTAGGGACAGGGGGCCCCTACGAGCAGTACTTC	TRBV11-2	TRBD1	TRBJ2-7	-	15
CATSDLTSGGPRGTDTQYF	TGTGCCACCAGTGATTTGACTAGCGGGGGCCCCAGGGGCACAGATACGCAGTATTTT	TRBV24-1	TRBD2	TRBJ2-3	-	19
CASSWGPTSGNTIYF	TGTGCCAGCAGTTGGGGACCGACCTCTGGAAACACCATATATTTT	TRBV6-2/TRBV6-3	-	TRBJ1-3	-	15
CASQLPSKNIQYF	TGTGCCAGTCAATTACCATCCAAAAACATTCAGTACTTC	TRBV6-5	-	TRBJ2-4	-	13
CASSLGQLNTEAFF	TGTGCCAGCAGCCTGGGACAGTTGAACACTGAAGCTTTCTTT	TRBV6-5	TRBD1	TRBJ1-1	-	14
CATTGPYNEQFF	TGTGCCACTACCGGCCCCTACAATGAGCAGTTCTTC	TRBV6-5	-	TRBJ2-1	-	12
CASSEKGGQVYGYTF	TGTGCCAGCAGTGAAAAGGGGGGACAGGTCTATGGCTACACCTTC	TRBV6-1	TRBD1	TRBJ1-2	once	15
CASSPSRVGQETQYF	TGTGCCAGCAGCCCCTCCCGCGTGGGACAAGAGACCCAGTACTTC	TRBV7-9	-	TRBJ2-5	-	15
CASSLEFRVRSDESRYEQYF	TGTGCCAGCAGCTTAGAATTCCGCGTGAGGTCAGATGAATCCCGTTACGAGCAGTACTTC	TRBV7-3	-	TRBJ2-7	-	20
CAWSVLGGVIYNEQFF	TGTGCCTGGAGTGTACTCGGGGGGGTCATATACAATGAGCAGTTCTTC	TRBV30	TRBD2	TRBJ2-1	once	16
CASSLGGTNPGNTIYF	TGTGCCAGCAGCTTGGGCGGGACTAATCCTGGAAACACCATATATTTT	TRBV5-4	-	TRBJ1-3	-	16
CASSLAFTGNTIYF	TGTGCCAGCAGCTTAGCGTTTACTGGAAACACCATATATTTT	TRBV7-2	-	TRBJ1-3	-	14
CASSWGKGPSGNTIYF	TGTGCCAGCAGCTGGGGAAAGGGCCCCTCTGGAAACACCATATATTTT	TRBV21-1	-	TRBJ1-3	-	16
CASSLGEGWTSADTQYF	TGTGCCAGCAGCTTAGGAGAAGGATGGACTAGCGCAGATACGCAGTATTTT	TRBV7-2	TRBD2	TRBJ2-3	-	17
CASSLDTGGTNEKLFF	TGTGCCAGCAGTTTAGATACAGGGGGCACTAATGAAAAACTGTTTTTT	TRBV28	TRBD1	TRBJ1-4	-	16
CASSGASRERGRETQYF	TGTGCCAGCAGTGGAGCTAGTCGGGAGAGGGGAAGAGAGACCCAGTACTTC	TRBV9	-	TRBJ2-5	-	17
CASSTGETNTEAFF	TGTGCCAGTAGTACAGGGGAGACGAACACTGAAGCTTTCTTT	TRBV19	-	TRBJ1-1	once	14
CASSPRHAVYEQYF	TGTGCCAGCAGCCCCCGACATGCGGTCTACGAGCAGTACTTC	TRBV9	-	TRBJ2-7	-	14
CASSPGRGSHGYTF	TGCGCCAGCAGCCCAGGGCGGGGGTCACATGGCTACACCTTC	TRBV4-3	-	TRBJ1-2	-	14
CASSLGDEKLFF	TGTGCCAGCAGCTTAGGGGATGAAAAACTGTTTTTT	TRBV7-3	-	TRBJ1-4	-	12
CSVSAGANVLTF	TGCAGCGTTTCGGCTGGGGCCAACGTCCTGACTTTC	TRBV29-1	-	TRBJ2-6	-	12
CASSEGGRTNYGYTF	TGTGCCAGCAGTGAAGGAGGCAGGACTAACTATGGCTACACCTTC	TRBV6-1	-	TRBJ1-2	-	15
CASSFFLPHTQYF	TGTGCCAGCAGTTTCTTTCTTCCCCATACGCAGTATTTT	TRBV12-3/TRBV12-4	-	TRBJ2-3	once	13
CATNTGSSYNSPLHF	TGTGCCACCAATACAGGGAGCTCCTATAATTCACCCCTCCACTTT	TRBV28	-	TRBJ1-6	-	15
CASSLRDKPYEQYF	TGTGCCAGCAGCTTGAGGGATAAACCCTACGAGCAGTACTTC	TRBV7-2	-	TRBJ2-7	-	14
CASSLGANTEAFF	TGTGCCAGCAGCTTAGGGGCCAACACTGAAGCTTTCTTT	TRBV7-8	-	TRBJ1-1	-	13
CASSSFDSYEQYF	TGTGCCAGCAGTTCCTTCGACAGCTACGAGCAGTACTTC	TRBV6-5	-	TRBJ2-7	-	13
CASSPAEGDRGQPQHF	TGTGCCAGCTCACCCGCGGAGGGGGACAGGGGTCAGCCCCAGCATTTT	TRBV18	TRBD1	TRBJ1-5	-	16
CAVPGPYYGYTF	TGTGCCGTACCGGGACCGTACTATGGCTACACCTTC	TRBV6-5	-	TRBJ1-2	-	12
CASSLGGGSSYNEQFF	TGTGCCAGCAGCTTGGGCGGCGGGAGCTCCTACAATGAGCAGTTCTTC	TRBV5-4	TRBD2	TRBJ2-1	-	16
CASSRGLAGETDTQYF	TGCGCCAGCAGCCGCGGACTAGCGGGAGAGACAGATACGCAGTATTTT	TRBV4-3	TRBD2	TRBJ2-3	-	16
CASSSLQAYEQYF	TGTGCCAGCAGTTCCCTACAGGCGTACGAGCAGTACTTC	TRBV12-3/TRBV12-4	-	TRBJ2-7	-	13
CASSSGTEKLFYGYTF	TGCGCCAGCAGCTCCGGGACGGAAAAACTCTTCTATGGCTACACCTTC	TRBV23-1	-	TRBJ1-2	-	16
CAWSVAGPVYGYTF	TGTGCCTGGAGTGTAGCGGGCCCCGTCTATGGCTACACCTTC	TRBV30	-	TRBJ1-2	-	14
CASSWGLLNEQFF	TGTGCCAGCAGCTGGGGACTCCTCAATGAGCAGTTCTTC	TRBV7-2	-	TRBJ2-1	few	13
CASSLDMSEAFF	TGTGCCAGCAGTCTCGACATGTCTGAAGCTTTCTTT	TRBV6-5	-	TRBJ1-1	-	12
CASSLRTIQGNYGYTF	TGTGCCAGCAGCTTGAGGACGATACAGGGAAACTATGGCTACACCTTC	TRBV5-6	-	TRBJ1-2	-	16